The 4 T cell receptor beta chains reported below all come from one sample, sequenced in a study of CD8+ T cells in alopecia areata. cDNA reverse transcribed from extracted RNA served as the sequencing template. Repertoires were generated with immunoSEQ multiplex PCR, while TCRdb's copy carries only in-frame clones and drops some. The profile shows approximately 210,000 clones, 66% of them singletons. Treatment: oral pan-JAK inhibitor, 5-10 mg twice daily. Sequenced material: CD4+ T cells sorted from blood, taken between weeks 44 and 45, from a patient treated with tofacitinib. These receptor sequences come from a human donor with alopecia areata.

The CDR3: CASSWASNSPLHF. The DNA of the CDR3 is TGTGCCAGCAGCTGGGCCTCAAATTCACCCCTCCACTTT. This chain links TRBV11-3 with TRBJ1-6, with D uncertain. V shed 4 bases and J shed 7 bases, with 8 bases lying between them. CDR3 length: 13 residues. Germline lookup yields CDR1 SGHNT and CDR2 YENEEA.

V and J are TRBV20-1 and TRBJ2-3, with D tentatively TRBD1 or TRBD2 (5 bases each). The CDR3 totals 11 residues. The V end lost 6 bases, the J end lost 7 bases, and 11 bases lay between the germline ends. The V gene's germline CDR1 is DFQATT and CDR2 SNEGSKA (reference sequence). The CDR3 sequence is CSAQWGNTQYF. The DNA of the CDR3 is TGCAGTGCCCAGTGGGGGAATACGCAGTATTTT.

The genes are TRBV5-6 and TRBJ2-2; 9 bases agree with TRBD2. The CDR3 sequence is 16 residues long. V was clipped by 4 bases and J by 7 bases; unmatched bases: 11. The germline V gene encodes CDR1 SGHDT and CDR2 YYEEEE. The CDR3 here is CASSKLAGAAGGELFF. The CDR3 region has the DNA TGTGCCAGCAGCAAACTAGCGGGCGCCGCAGGCGGGGAGCTGTTTTTT. Together with reference TRBV5-6 and TRBJ2-2, the CDR3 gives the full variable domain: DAGVTQSPTHLIKTRGQQVTLRCSPKSGHDTVSWYQQALGQGPQFIFQYYEEEERQRGNFPDRFSGHQFPNYSSELNVNALLLGDSALYLCASSKLAGAAGGELFFGEGSRLTVL.

This clone was picked up a small number of times. The chain is built from TRBV29-1 and TRBJ2-3; tentatively, D is TRBD1 (6 bases). The V gene lost 3 bases and the J gene lost 0 bases, with 19 bases spanning the gap. Germline lookup yields CDR1 SQVTM and CDR2 ANQGSEA. This CDR3 contains 17 residues. The CDR3 coding sequence is TGCAGCGTTGATAGGGGCCCGGACAGCCGGAGCACAGATACGCAGTATTTT. This sequence encodes CSVDRGPDSRSTDTQYF.